The 13 T cell receptor beta chains below come from one sample, sequenced in a study of shared clonotypes between healthy human individuals (dated by TCRdb to 2020 to 2022). Receptor libraries were prepared by the immunoSEQ multiplex PCR assay. In TCRdb, the immuneACCESS table is reduced to in-frame sequences with V and J assigned. These tables do not hold every clone; where another copy was compared, an unresolved V gene accounts for under half, and the others remain unexplained. The sample table contains about 1 million clones; only one count was recorded for around 75% of them. Of the sample, over 1.3% falls within the top ten clones. Input material: memory CD4+ T cells sorted from blood. Reading the label with the study, this specimen's cell subset or site is: CD45RA-negative fraction. These receptors originate from a man younger than 35 in good health.

This CDR3 is CASSVALGSDTQYF. CDR3 nucleotides: TGTGCCAGCAGCGTAGCTTTGGGGTCAGATACGCAGTATTTT. The chain is built from TRBV9 and TRBJ2-3; D is uncertain. Germline CDR1 SGDLS, CDR2 YYNGEE. V was trimmed by 0 bases and J by 4 bases, leaving 9 bases between them. The CDR3 is 14 amino acids.

The V call is TRBV7-9, the J call TRBJ1-2; D possibly corresponds to TRBD1 (5 bases). CDR3 length equals 17 residues. The V gene's germline CDR1 is SEHNR and CDR2 FQNEAQ (reference sequence). The ends were cut back, 1 base at V and 0 bases at J, with 15 bases in the middle. Here the CDR3 DNA reads TGTGCCAGCAGCTTAGGTGGGACGGCTATCTCTAACTATGGCTACACCTTC. It codes for CASSLGGTAISNYGYTF. The entire variable domain, with the rest obtained from reference TRBV7-9 and TRBJ1-2, is as follows: DTGVSQNPRHKITKRGQNVTFRCDPISEHNRLYWYRQTLGQGPEFLTYFQNEAQLEKSRLLSDRFSAERPKGSFSTLEIQRTEQGDSAMYLCASSLGGTAISNYGYTFGSGTRLTVV.

This rearrangement joins TRBV4-2 to TRBJ2-3, with 12 bases identical to TRBD2. J lost 2 bases, V lost 4 bases, and 4 bases had no gene match. Germline values: CDR1 LGHNA, CDR2 YNFKEQ. CDR3 size: 16 residues. CDR3 coding DNA: TGTGCCAGCAGCCCCCGGACTAGCGGGGACACAGATACGCAGTATTTT. This codes for CASSPRTSGDTDTQYF.

As to this clone: Other DNA sequences in this sample translate to the same CDR3. The CDR3 DNA reads as TGCGCCAGCAGCTTGGTAGGGACAGGGCTCCCCTACGAGCAGTACTTC. It translates to CASSLVGTGLPYEQYF. The chain has TRBV5-1 and TRBJ2-7; 9 nucleotides agree with TRBD1. V shed 0 bases, J shed 2 bases, and the junction held 6 bases outside the gene matches. Germline V gene sequence: CDR1 SGHRS, CDR2 YFSETQ. CDR3 length: 16 residues.

V gene TRBV5-1 combines with J gene TRBJ2-7; D is perhaps TRBD1 (7 bases). Trimming left V 1 base short and J 9 bases short, with 17 bases between. This CDR3 has 14 residues. CDR1 and CDR2 (germline): SGHRS, YFSETQ. The CDR3 reads CASSLWQGGVGQYF. CDR3 bases: TGCGCCAGCAGCTTGTGGCAGGGGGGAGTCGGGCAGTACTTC.

As DNA, the CDR3 is TGTGCCATCAGCCCCCGCACAGATACGCAGTATTTT. As protein: CAISPRTDTQYF. The rearrangement uses TRBV10-3 and TRBJ2-3; no clear D gene. The V gene's germline CDR1 is ENHRY and CDR2 SYGVKD. There are 12 residues in the CDR3. Trimming left V 6 bases short and J 1 base short, with 5 bases between.

The rearrangement joins TRBV9 to TRBJ1-2; the D gene is possibly TRBD1 (5 bases). Germline values: CDR1 SGDLS, CDR2 YYNGEE. Trimming took 4 bases from V and 5 from J, leaving 15 bases between them. The CDR3 totals 14 residues. The CDR3: CASSPRGAWYGYTF. Here the CDR3 DNA reads TGTGCCAGCAGCCCAAGGGGAGCCTGGTATGGCTACACCTTC. The entire variable domain, with the rest obtained from reference TRBV9 and TRBJ1-2, is as follows: DSGVTQTPKHLITATGQRVTLRCSPRSGDLSVYWYQQSLDQGLQFLIQYYNGEERAKGNILERFSAQQFPDLHSELNLSSLELGDSALYFCASSPRGAWYGYTFGSGTRLTVV.

The rearrangement uses TRBV18 and TRBJ1-6; perhaps TRBD1 as D (5 bases). CDR1 KGHSH and CDR2 LQKENI come from the germline V gene. Trimming pared 9 bases from V and 9 bases from J, leaving 15 bases between. The CDR3 runs 13 residues. CDR3 protein: CASNGDLSSPLHF. The CDR3 coding sequence is TGTGCCAGTAATGGGGACCTATCTTCACCCCTCCACTTT. Full variable domain (remainder filled in from reference TRBV18 and TRBJ1-6): NAGVMQNPRHLVRRRGQEARLRCSPMKGHSHVYWYRQLPEEGLKFMVYLQKENIIDESGMPKERFSAEFPKEGPSILRIQQVVRGDSAAYFCASNGDLSSPLHFGNGTRLTVT.

The gene calls are TRBV6-6 and TRBJ2-2; TRBD2 is a possible D gene (6 bases). CDR3 length equals 16 residues. Germline assignment: CDR1 MNHNY and CDR2 SVGAGI (reference sequence). Trimming removed 4 bases from V and 1 base from J, with 13 bases in between. The CDR3, as DNA: TGTGCCAGCAGTTCCCGGGAGATAGAGAACACCGGGGAGCTGTTTTTT. Amino acids: CASSSREIENTGELFF.

The CDR3 is CASSASTGTREQYF. The CDR3 bases are TGTGCCAGCAGCGCAAGTACCGGGACTAGAGAGCAGTACTTC. The chain recombines TRBV5-4 with TRBJ2-7, with 8 bases lining up with TRBD2. J was trimmed by 7 bases and V by 4 bases; bases with no gene match: 10. This CDR3 spans 14 amino acids. Germline values: CDR1 SGHNT, CDR2 YYREEE (reference sequence).

The chain is built from TRBV21-1 and TRBJ1-2; the table assigns TRBD1, which was not confirmed against the DNA. TRBV21-1 is a listed pseudogene. The CDR3 consists of 16 residues. The CDR3: CASSTQHRGSNYGYTF. The CDR3 bases are TGTGCCAGCAGCACTCAGCACAGGGGCTCTAACTATGGCTACACCTTC.

This chain connects TRBV5-5 to TRBJ2-3; 7 nucleotides agree with TRBD2. This CDR3 comprises 17 residues. The J segment lost 4 bases and the V segment lost 2 bases, leaving 13 bases of the junction unmatched. CDR1 and CDR2 from the germline V gene are SGHKS and YYEKEE (reference sequence). For the CDR3, the DNA is TGTGCCAGCAGCTTTTGGCGGGTTAGTGGGGGGGCAGATACGCAGTATTTT. Its protein is CASSFWRVSGGADTQYF.

This chain uses TRBV10-3 with TRBJ2-1; 8 nucleotides line up with TRBD2. Germline assignment: CDR1 ENHRY and CDR2 SYGVKD. The J segment lost 5 bases and the V segment lost 6 bases, leaving 3 bases of the junction unmatched. There are 13 residues in the CDR3. The chain's CDR3 is CAIRTSAHNEQFF. Here the CDR3 DNA reads TGTGCCATCAGGACTAGCGCGCACAATGAGCAGTTCTTC.